This TCR beta chain appears in the sequencing data of a study of neurological immune-mediated disorders. V lost 3 bases and J 4 bases, leaving 8 bases between the germline ends. CDR3 length: 13 residues. CDR1 is SGHTA and CDR2 is FQGNSA in the germline V gene. This clonotype was counted ten times or more. A single run covered 15-18 subjects with over 180 million TCR-beta sequences. MiXCR, applied by TCRdb to the 5' RACE reads, yields one record per CDR3 protein. The sample includes roughly 52,000 distinct CDR3 sequences, just under 6% of them seen just once. The specimen sequenced was CD4+ T cells from blood. V and J are TRBV7-2 and TRBJ2-3; D is ambiguous. The origin of this receptor is a woman younger than 30 with multiple sclerosis. Here the CDR3 reads CASSFIDPDTQYF. CDR3 in DNA: TGTGCCAGCAGCTTCATAGATCCAGATACGCAGTATTTT.